The present TCR beta chain was sequenced within a study of blood T cell repertoires in COVID-19. The overall study: There were acute and convalescent COVID-19 samples, and they came from the United States, Italy and Spain. Nucleic acid was either cDNA or gDNA, and it came from T cells, B-cell-depleted T cells, or PBMCs.

In the study's own analysis: Amplification with reference gene primers provided the estimates of nucleated cell counts. TCRdb keeps only in-frame clones here, not all; method: immunoSEQ multiplex PCR. The D gene and trimming were derived from the DNA, and the V and J assignments and clone size from that table. The table includes some 400,000 clones, around 87% detected once. CDR3 length: 15 amino acids. Trimming cost V 5 bases and J 0 bases; bases outside gene matches: 4. From germline, CDR1 is GTSNPN and CDR2 SVGIG (reference sequence). Seattle patients were enrolled during active infection and followed longitudinally.

The V call is TRBV30, the J call TRBJ2-3; 11 positions match TRBD2. Sequencing was performed on peripheral blood. This sequence originates from a woman under 40 with COVID-19, enrolled during active disease. The chain's CDR3 is CAWQTSGASTDTQYF. The CDR3, as DNA: TGTGCCTGGCAGACTAGCGGGGCCAGCACAGATACGCAGTATTTT. The full variable domain, its missing parts supplied by reference TRBV30 and TRBJ2-3, is SQTIHQWPATLVQPVGSPLSLECTVEGTSNPNLYWYRQAAGRGLQLLFYSVGIGQISSEVPQNLSASRPQDRQFILSSKKLLLSDSGFYLCAWQTSGASTDTQYFGPGTRLTVL.